The clone carrying this T cell receptor (beta chain) was observed many times. Its antigen is currently unknown. This specimen belongs to a study of early T cells in non-severe SARS-CoV-2 infection. On the study more broadly: Sequencing was performed on bulk RNA from unsorted whole blood, leaving chains unpaired. General study findings and limits: Database matching using VDJdb favored anti-spike CD8 responses, with private and CD4 specificities left missing.

Per the germline V gene, CDR1 is LNHDA and CDR2 is SQIVND (reference sequence). V shed 4 bases and J shed 6 bases, with 6 bases lying between them. The CDR3 spans 12 residues. Unique molecular identifiers tagged individual cDNA molecules. Using its own MiXCR run on the 5' RACE reads, TCRdb lists one record per CDR3 protein. The sample gives tens of thousands of distinct CDR3 sequences, 18% of which show up once; over 8% is in the top ten. This specimen consisted of whole blood, obtained at baseline. The chain uses TRBV19 and TRBJ2-2; D remains unclear. This receptor was obtained from an adult who was a healthcare worker with PCR-confirmed SARS-CoV-2 infection or an uninfected control (not recorded which). The CDR3 region has the DNA TGTGCCAGTAGTAATCGCGCCGGGGAGCTGTTTTTT. Residues: CASSNRAGELFF.